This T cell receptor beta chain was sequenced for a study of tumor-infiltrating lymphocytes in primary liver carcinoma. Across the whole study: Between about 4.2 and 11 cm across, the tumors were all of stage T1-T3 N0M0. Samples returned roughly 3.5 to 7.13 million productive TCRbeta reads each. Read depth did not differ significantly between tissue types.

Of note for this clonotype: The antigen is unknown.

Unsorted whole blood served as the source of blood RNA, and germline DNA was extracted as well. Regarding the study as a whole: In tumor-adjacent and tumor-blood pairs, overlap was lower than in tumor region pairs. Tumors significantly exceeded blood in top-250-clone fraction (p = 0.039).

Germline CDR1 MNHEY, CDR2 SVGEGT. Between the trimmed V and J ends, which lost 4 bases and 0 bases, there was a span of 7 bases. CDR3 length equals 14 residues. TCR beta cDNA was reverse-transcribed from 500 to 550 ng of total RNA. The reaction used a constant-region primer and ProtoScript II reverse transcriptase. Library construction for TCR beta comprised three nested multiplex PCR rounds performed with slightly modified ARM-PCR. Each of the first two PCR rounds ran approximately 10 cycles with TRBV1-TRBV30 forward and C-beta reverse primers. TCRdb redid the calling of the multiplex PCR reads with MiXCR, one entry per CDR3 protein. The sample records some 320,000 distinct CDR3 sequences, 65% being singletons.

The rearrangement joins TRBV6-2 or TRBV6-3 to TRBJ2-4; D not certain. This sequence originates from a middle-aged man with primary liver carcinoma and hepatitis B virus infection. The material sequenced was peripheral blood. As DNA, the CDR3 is TGTGCCAGCAGTTTGGAACTAGCCAAAAACATTCAGTACTTC. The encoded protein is CASSLELAKNIQYF.